Described below is a single T cell receptor (beta chain) sequence and its context. PCR was performed using 60 Vbeta and 13 Jbeta primers. Authors' analysis steps: Later, 75 million to 100 million unique TCR beta chains were counted in an analysis, and about 12 million of them were shared. Only in-frame clones appear in the TCRdb table, and some are missing; sequencing was by immunoSEQ multiplex PCR. D and trimming come from the DNA, and the V and J calls and clone size come from that table. The sample lists about 160,000 clones; approximately 85% were seen once. This sample was taken from a study of cytomegalovirus exposure and HLA in healthy donors. V was trimmed by 1 base and J by 3 bases, leaving 4 bases between them. This CDR3 is built from 13 residues. Germline lookup yields CDR1 SGHVS and CDR2 FNYEAQ.

Sequencing was done on a sample of PBMCs. The sequence came from a man in his forties or fifties in good health and CMV-seropositive. The V gene is TRBV7-6, the J gene TRBJ2-1, with D unclear. CDR3 protein: CASSLVLYNEQFF. CDR3 nucleotides: TGTGCCAGCAGCTTAGTTCTCTACAATGAGCAGTTCTTC.